This T cell receptor beta chain is drawn from a study of T cells after posttransplantation cyclophosphamide. Worth noting for this clone: What it binds is unknown.

Generated by immunoSEQ multiplex PCR, the TCRdb table keeps only in-frame clones and is missing some. The table lists tens of thousands of clones, 85% to 90% of them singletons. CDR1 is SGHAT, CDR2 FQNNGV, per germline. The CDR3 extends over 14 amino acids. Germline trimming cut 5 bases from V and 0 bases from J; bases unmatched to any gene: 4. Overall study results and limits: Later blood repertoires were often dominated by clones from the donor CD8+ memory compartment. Recipient CMV seropositivity and CMV reactivation strongly tracked TRB clonality. Blood and skin or GI T cell repertoires showed limited TRB overlap.

The TCR comes from a young man with a blood cancer, CMV-positive, and with a related stem cell donor. Sequencing input: PBMCs. The genes are TRBV11-2 and TRBJ2-7; 7 positions match TRBD1. CDR3 region: CASSQQGISYEQYF. CDR3 coding DNA: TGTGCCAGCAGCCAACAGGGGATCTCCTACGAGCAGTACTTC.